One sample yielded the 11 T cell receptor beta chains listed below, sequenced in a study of blood T cells in healthy people across ages. Using a J-beta primer mix together with a sample-barcoded 5' primer, a second PCR was run for roughly 7 to 11 cycles. One entry per CDR3 protein, called by TCRdb with MiXCR from the 5' RACE reads. The sample includes 780,000 or so distinct CDR3 sequences, roughly 56% of them seen just once. Material: blood. Source of these receptors: a man aged 40-49 years in good health.

V usage is TRBV29-1 and J usage is TRBJ2-1; no clear D gene. Germline V CDR1 and CDR2: SQVTM, ANQGSEA. The CDR3 sequence is 12 residues long. V was shortened by 2 bases and J by 3 bases, with 5 bases between the two germline ends. CDR3 coding DNA: TGCAGCGTTGAACTTTACTACAATGAGCAGTTCTTC. Translation: CSVELYYNEQFF.

This chain joins TRBV6-1 and TRBJ2-1, with TRBD1 identical over 9 bases. Germline V lookup: CDR1 MNHNS, CDR2 SASEGT. V shed 8 bases and J 12 bases; nucleotides not matched to a gene: 14. The CDR3 spans 14 residues. In nucleotides, the CDR3 is TGTGCCAGCCGTCCGGGACAGGGAGGTTTAGGGCAGTTCTTC. Its translation: CASRPGQGGLGQFF.

The chain couples TRBV20-1 to TRBJ2-3; TRBD1 agrees at 7 bases. CDR1 is DFQATT and CDR2 is SNEGSKA in the germline V gene (reference sequence). V was pared by 8 bases and J by 2 bases, with 10 bases of the junction left unmatched. The length of the CDR3 is 14 residues. DNA of the CDR3: TGCAGTAGTAATAGGGGGCTTGTCACAGATACGCAGTATTTT. The encoded protein is CSSNRGLVTDTQYF.

V and J are TRBV4-3 and TRBJ2-5; 7 bases are shared with TRBD1. V dropped 0 bases and J dropped 11; count of bases not matched to a gene: 12. Germline-derived CDR1 and CDR2 are LGHNA and YSLEER. This CDR3 region has 15 residues. CDR3: CASSQDPDRNFEQYF. DNA for the CDR3: TGCGCCAGCAGCCAAGATCCGGACAGGAATTTTGAGCAGTACTTC.

This chain joins TRBV7-8 and TRBJ2-6, with 7 bases that match TRBD1. The CDR3 spans 17 residues. Trimming removed 5 bases from V and 2 bases from J; junction bases left unmatched: 9. CDR1 SGHVS and CDR2 FQNEAQ come from the germline V gene. The CDR3 loop is CASSPPETGTGANVLTF. CDR3 bases: TGTGCCAGCAGCCCCCCTGAGACAGGGACTGGGGCCAACGTCCTGACTTTC.

The sample holds a few counts of this clonotype. The chain has TRBV20-1 and TRBJ2-3, with 10 bases aligning to TRBD2. The CDR3 length is 14 residues. Germline CDR1 DFQATT, CDR2 SNEGSKA (reference sequence). The V gene end was trimmed by 6 bases and the J gene end by 9 bases; junction bases not matched to a gene: 12. The CDR3 DNA reads TGCAGTGCCCCGCTAGCGGGAGTTGAACGCACGCAGTATTTT. Translated, it gives CSAPLAGVERTQYF.

This clonotype was seen a few times. This rearrangement joins TRBV3-1 to TRBJ2-5, with D perhaps matching TRBD1 (6 bases). The CDR3 has 15 amino acids. Germline CDR1 is LGHDT and CDR2 is YNNKEL (reference sequence). Trimming removed 0 bases at V and 5 bases at J, with 13 bases between. Written as DNA, the CDR3 is TGTGCCAGCAGCCAAGAAACAGGGTTGATGGAGACCCAGTACTTC. Protein sequence: CASSQETGLMETQYF.

The chain employs TRBV12-3 or TRBV12-4 and TRBJ1-2, with a tentative D call TRBD1 (5 bases). The CDR3 has 15 amino acids. V was trimmed by 3 bases and J by 6 bases, leaving 17 bases between them. The CDR3, as DNA: TGTGCCAGCAGTTTTTCTTTGCAGGCAGGGAATGGCTACACCTTC. It specifies CASSFSLQAGNGYTF.

The count of this clonotype is one. The chain recombines TRBV7-2 with TRBJ1-4; D is perhaps TRBD1 (5 bases). CDR3 length: 15 amino acids. V dropped 1 base and J dropped 6 bases, with 12 bases sitting between them. Germline V gene data show CDR1 as SGHTA and CDR2 as FQGNSA. The CDR3 sequence: CASSLEGPADEKLFF. The CDR3, as DNA: TGTGCCAGCAGCTTAGAGGGGCCGGCAGATGAAAAACTGTTTTTT.

The V and J genes are TRBV28 and TRBJ2-5; tentative D call: TRBD2 (5 bases). From germline, CDR1 is MDHEN and CDR2 SYDVKM. The CDR3 loop spans 13 amino acids. V lost 5 bases, J lost 5 bases, and 12 bases lay in between. The CDR3 DNA follows: TGTGCCAGCAGTAGTCACGAGCGGGAGACCCAGTACTTC. Translating it yields CASSSHERETQYF.

The chain links TRBV3-1 to TRBJ2-2; D uncertain. The length of the CDR3 is 14 residues. The ends were cut back, 1 base at V and 6 bases at J, with 9 bases in the middle. CDR1 is LGHDT and CDR2 is YNNKEL in the germline V gene (reference sequence). The CDR3: CASSQGTASGELFF. Here the CDR3 DNA reads TGTGCCAGCAGCCAAGGAACAGCATCCGGGGAGCTGTTTTTT.